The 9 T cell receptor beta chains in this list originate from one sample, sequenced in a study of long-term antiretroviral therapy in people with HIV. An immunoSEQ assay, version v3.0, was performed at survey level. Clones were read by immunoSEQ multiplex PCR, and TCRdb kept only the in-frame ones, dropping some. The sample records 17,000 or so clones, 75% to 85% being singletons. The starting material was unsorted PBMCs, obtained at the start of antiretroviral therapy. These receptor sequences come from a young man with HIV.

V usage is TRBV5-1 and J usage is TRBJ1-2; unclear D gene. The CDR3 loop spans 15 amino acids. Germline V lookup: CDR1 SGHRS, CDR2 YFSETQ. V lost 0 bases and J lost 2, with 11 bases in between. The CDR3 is CASSLESGANYGYTF. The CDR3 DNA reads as TGCGCCAGCAGCTTGGAGTCCGGAGCAAACTATGGCTACACCTTC.

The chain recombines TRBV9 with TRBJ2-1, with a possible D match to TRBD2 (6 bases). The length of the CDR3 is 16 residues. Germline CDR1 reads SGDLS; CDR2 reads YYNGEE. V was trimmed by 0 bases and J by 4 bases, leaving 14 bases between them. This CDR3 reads CASSVGGSGQYNEQFF. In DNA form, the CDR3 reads TGTGCCAGCAGCGTAGGGGGTAGCGGCCAATACAATGAGCAGTTCTTC.

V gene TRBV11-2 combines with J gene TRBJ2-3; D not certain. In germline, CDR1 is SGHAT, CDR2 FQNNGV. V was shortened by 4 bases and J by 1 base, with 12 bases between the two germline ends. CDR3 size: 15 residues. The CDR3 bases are TGTGCCAGCAGCTCCCCCCCAAGTCGCACAGATACGCAGTATTTT. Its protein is CASSSPPSRTDTQYF. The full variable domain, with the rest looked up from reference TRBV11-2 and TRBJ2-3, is EAGVAQSPRYKIIEKRQSVAFWCNPISGHATLYWYQQILGQGPKLLIQFQNNGVVDDSQLPKDRFSAERLKGVDSTLKIQPAKLEDSAVYLCASSSPPSRTDTQYFGPGTRLTVL.

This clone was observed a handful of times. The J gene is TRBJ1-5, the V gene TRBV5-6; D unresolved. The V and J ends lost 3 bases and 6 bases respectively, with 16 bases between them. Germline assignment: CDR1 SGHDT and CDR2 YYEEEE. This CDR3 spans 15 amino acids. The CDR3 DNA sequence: TGTGCCAGCAGCTCGTCTGTGGGATCCGGTCAGCCCCAGCATTTT. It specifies CASSSSVGSGQPQHF.

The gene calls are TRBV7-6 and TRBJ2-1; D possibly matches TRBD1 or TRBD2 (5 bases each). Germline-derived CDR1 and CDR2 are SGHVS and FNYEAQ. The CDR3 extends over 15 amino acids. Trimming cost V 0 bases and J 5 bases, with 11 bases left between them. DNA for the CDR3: TGTGCCAGCAGCTTAGCGGGGACCGATGACAATGAGCAGTTCTTC. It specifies CASSLAGTDDNEQFF.

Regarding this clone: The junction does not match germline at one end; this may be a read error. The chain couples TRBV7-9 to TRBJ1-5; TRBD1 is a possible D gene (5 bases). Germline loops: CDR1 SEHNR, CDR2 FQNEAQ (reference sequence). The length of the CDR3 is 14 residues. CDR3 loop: CASSLRQSNQPQHF. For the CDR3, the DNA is TGCGCCAGCAGCCTCCGACAGAGCAATCAGCCCCAGCATTTT. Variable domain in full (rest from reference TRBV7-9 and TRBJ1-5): DTGVSQNPRHKITKRGQNVTFRCDPISEHNRLYWYRQTLGQGPEFLTYFQNEAQLEKSRLLSDRFSAERPKGSFSTLEIQRTEQGDSAMYLCASSLRQSNQPQHFGDGTRLSIL.

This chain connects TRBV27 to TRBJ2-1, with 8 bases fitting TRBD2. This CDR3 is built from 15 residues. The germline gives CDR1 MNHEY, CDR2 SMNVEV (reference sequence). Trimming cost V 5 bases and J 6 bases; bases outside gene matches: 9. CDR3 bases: TGTGCCAGCAGTACGGACGGGGGGGGCCTCAATGAGCAGTTCTTC. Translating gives CASSTDGGGLNEQFF.

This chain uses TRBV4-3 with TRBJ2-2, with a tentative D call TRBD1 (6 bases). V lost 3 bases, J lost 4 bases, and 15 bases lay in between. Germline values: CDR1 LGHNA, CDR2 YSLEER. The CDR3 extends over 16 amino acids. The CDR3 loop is CASSQASLGGTGELFF. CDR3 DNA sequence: TGCGCCAGCAGCCAGGCGAGTCTAGGGGGCACCGGGGAGCTGTTTTTT.

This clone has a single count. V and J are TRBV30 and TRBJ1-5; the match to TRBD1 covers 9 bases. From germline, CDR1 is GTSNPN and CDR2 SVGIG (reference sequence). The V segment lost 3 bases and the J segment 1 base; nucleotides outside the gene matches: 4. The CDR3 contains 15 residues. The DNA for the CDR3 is TGTGCCTGGAGGCGACAGGGGGTAAGCAATCAGCCCCAGCATTTT. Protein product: CAWRRQGVSNQPQHF. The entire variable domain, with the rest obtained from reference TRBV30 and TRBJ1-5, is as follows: SQTIHQWPATLVQPVGSPLSLECTVEGTSNPNLYWYRQAAGRGLQLLFYSVGIGQISSEVPQNLSASRPQDRQFILSSKKLLLSDSGFYLCAWRRQGVSNQPQHFGDGTRLSIL.